The present T cell receptor (beta chain) was sequenced within a study of response to subunit inactivated influenza vaccine. This clonotype occurred a few times. The target antigen is unknown. Study-level points and caveats: It was suggested by the authors that few new T cells are recruited by each seasonal influenza vaccination.

The CDR3 runs 15 residues. Germline V CDR1 and CDR2: SGHRS, YFSETQ. V lost 4 bases and J lost 2, with 12 bases in between. TCRdb recomputed calls from the RT-PCR reads with MiXCR, one row per CDR3 protein. The sample lists roughly 650,000 distinct CDR3 sequences, 11% to 15% occurring once. The TCR comes from a man aged 45-65 years who received an inactivated influenza vaccine. The V call is TRBV5-1, the J call TRBJ1-4; D call uncertain. Sequencing used PBMCs from blood, obtained about 14 days before vaccination. The CDR3 loop reads CASSTRPGTNEKLFF. CDR3 DNA: TGCGCCAGCAGCACTCGGCCGGGGACTAATGAAAAACTGTTTTTT.